Below are 11 T cell receptor beta chains sequenced from a single sample in a study of blood T cell repertoires in COVID-19. Sequenced by immunoSEQ multiplex PCR; TCRdb stores in-frame clones only, minus some. This sample yields some 51,000 clones, of which about nine tenths are seen a single time; 14% belongs to the top ten. Sequenced input: peripheral blood. The receptor set was obtained from a human donor with active COVID-19. The donor label of this sample is uncertain.

The chain joins TRBV3-1 (or the pseudogene TRBV3-2) to TRBJ2-1, with 7 bases aligning to TRBD2. Germline CDR1 reads LGHDT; CDR2 reads YNNKEL (reference sequence). The length of the CDR3 is 15 residues. The J segment lost 3 bases and the V segment lost 1 base, leaving 3 bases of the junction unmatched. CDR3 sequence reads: CASSQVAGVYNEQFF. The DNA for the CDR3 is TGTGCCAGCAGCCAAGTGGCGGGAGTCTACAATGAGCAGTTCTTC.

This clone was observed a single time. This rearrangement joins TRBV4-2 to TRBJ1-1; D is possibly TRBD1 (6 bases). This CDR3 is 16 amino acids long. Germline V gene data show CDR1 as LGHNA and CDR2 as YNFKEQ. Trimming left V 1 base short and J 1 base short, with 13 bases between. The CDR3 loop reads CASSQVGQLGNTEAFF. Written as DNA, the CDR3 is TGTGCCAGCAGCCAAGTCGGACAGCTAGGGAACACTGAAGCTTTCTTT.

The chain uses TRBV23-1 and TRBJ1-4; 11 bases align to TRBD1. TRBV23-1 is flagged as an ORF with uncertain function. There are 15 residues in the CDR3. J lost 6 bases, V lost 7 bases, and 7 bases had no gene match. For the CDR3, the DNA is TGCGCCAGCACCGGACAGGGGGCTGGTGATGAAAAACTGTTTTTT. Translated: CASTGQGAGDEKLFF.

The chain is built from TRBV7-9 and TRBJ2-7; 9 bases agree with TRBD1. CDR1 is SEHNR and CDR2 is FQNEAQ in the germline V gene (reference sequence). The CDR3 totals 14 residues. J gave up 4 bases and V 4 bases, and 5 bases lay outside the gene matches. The CDR3 sequence is CASSSQGTGYEQYF. CDR3 nucleotide sequence: TGTGCCAGCAGCTCCCAGGGGACAGGGTACGAGCAGTACTTC.

The chain is built from TRBV5-6 and TRBJ2-2; D remains ambiguous. Germline V gene lookup returns CDR1 SGHDT and CDR2 YYEEEE. This CDR3 contains 15 residues. Between the trimmed V and J ends, which lost 4 bases and 2 bases, there was a span of 12 bases. The CDR3 region has the DNA TGTGCCAGCAGCCCCCGGCGGATTAACACCGGGGAGCTGTTTTTT. It translates to CASSPRRINTGELFF.

The chain joins TRBV5-8 to TRBJ1-1, with 7 bases matching TRBD1. V lost 4 bases and J lost 1; bases outside the gene matches: 10. The CDR3 covers 16 residues. Germline V gene sequence: CDR1 SGHTS, CDR2 YDEGEE. CDR3 sequence reads: CASSIMTGIRNTEAFF. CDR3 nucleotide sequence: TGTGCCAGCAGCATTATGACAGGGATCAGGAACACTGAAGCTTTCTTT.

This chain connects TRBV5-4 to TRBJ2-3, with a possible D match to TRBD2 (6 bases). Germline CDR1 is SGHNT and CDR2 is YYREEE (reference sequence). V was cut by 3 bases and J by 2 bases, with 22 bases left in between. The length of the CDR3 is 18 residues. CDR3: CASSSDGTALADTDTQYF. The CDR3 nucleotides read TGTGCCAGCAGCTCCGATGGGACTGCCCTAGCAGACACAGATACGCAGTATTTT. The full variable domain, rest sourced from reference TRBV5-4 and TRBJ2-3, is ETGVTQSPTHLIKTRGQQVTLRCSSQSGHNTVSWYQQALGQGPQFIFQYYREEENGRGNFPPRFSGLQFPNYSSELNVNALELDDSALYLCASSSDGTALADTDTQYFGPGTRLTVL.

V usage is TRBV7-2 and J usage is TRBJ2-5; perhaps TRBD1 as D (6 bases). The germline V gene encodes CDR1 SGHTA and CDR2 FQGNSA. The CDR3 extends over 14 amino acids. Trimming took 2 bases from V and 7 from J, leaving 14 bases between them. As DNA, the CDR3 is TGTGCCAGCAGCTTAAGTGCAGGGGAAAGGACCCAGTACTTC. Its protein is CASSLSAGERTQYF.

This chain uses TRBV7-2 with TRBJ2-7; D unresolved. Germline V gene sequence: CDR1 SGHTA, CDR2 FQGNSA. CDR3 length equals 9 residues. Trimming removed 5 bases at V and 12 bases at J, with 8 bases between. The CDR3: CASSPSLYV. In DNA form, the CDR3 reads TGTGCCAGCAGCCCGTCCTTGTACGTC.

This clone showed up just once. The V and J genes are TRBV5-1 and TRBJ2-5; no definite D call. V was shortened by 1 base and J by 2 bases, with 3 bases between the two germline ends. There are 12 residues in the CDR3. Germline V gene data show CDR1 as SGHRS and CDR2 as YFSETQ. The CDR3 loop is CASSLQQETQYF. For the CDR3, the DNA is TGCGCCAGCAGCTTGCAGCAAGAGACCCAGTACTTC.

The V call is TRBV7-6, the J call TRBJ2-5; 8 bases match TRBD2. CDR1 is SGHVS and CDR2 is FNYEAQ in the germline V gene. Trimming took 2 bases from V and 2 from J; bases not matched to a gene: 7. The CDR3 contains 16 residues. CDR3 sequence reads: CASSLPGGKGQETQYF. The CDR3 DNA reads TGTGCCAGCAGCTTACCGGGGGGGAAAGGGCAAGAGACCCAGTACTTC.